The present T cell receptor beta chain was sequenced within a study of T cell changes during pregnancy in multiple sclerosis. Trimming removed 2 bases from V and 8 bases from J; junction bases left unmatched: 7. Germline V gene data show CDR1 as MNHNS and CDR2 as SASEGT. This CDR3 has 14 residues. Here immunoSEQ multiplex PCR was the method, and the copy in TCRdb shows in-frame clones only, minus some. The sample shows more than 9,000 clones, 75% to 90% of them seen only once. The chain employs TRBV6-1 and TRBJ1-2; the match to TRBD1 covers 8 bases. The starting material was CD8+ T cells from peripheral blood mononuclear cells, obtained in the first trimester of pregnancy. The TCR was taken from a female donor in good health, enrolled as a control in a pregnancy study. The CDR3 DNA reads as TGTGCCAGCAGTGAAACCTTGACAGGGGTCGGCTACACCTTC. It yields the protein CASSETLTGVGYTF.